The 9 T cell receptor beta chains reported below all come from one sample, sequenced in a study of blood T cell repertoires in COVID-19. Sequenced by immunoSEQ multiplex PCR; TCRdb stores in-frame clones only, minus some. Seen here are around 170,000 clones, 88% observed once, and the top ten hold approximately 9.4%. The sequencing input was PBMCs or T cells enriched from blood (not recorded which). These receptors all stem from a woman aged 18-29 years who had recovered from COVID-19.

This chain uses TRBV7-9 with TRBJ2-7; 11 bases line up with TRBD1. V was pared by 4 bases and J by 4 bases, with 3 bases of the junction left unmatched. Per germline, CDR1 SEHNR and CDR2 FQNEAQ (reference sequence). The CDR3 is 14 residues long. CDR3 DNA sequence: TGTGCCAGCAGCTCGGACAGGGGGCTATACGAGCAGTACTTC. Amino acids: CASSSDRGLYEQYF.

This clone came up once. The V gene is TRBV18, the J gene TRBJ2-3, with TRBD2 matching over 12 bases. The germline CDR1 and CDR2 sequences are KGHSH and LQKENI. The CDR3 has 18 residues. V gave up 1 base and J gave up 5 bases; unmatched junction bases: 10. CDR3 DNA: TGTGCCAGCTCACCACGACTAGCGGGAGAATTCTCGGGAGATACGCAGTATTTT. Translating it yields CASSPRLAGEFSGDTQYF.

V and J are TRBV27 and TRBJ2-3; tentative D call: TRBD1 (6 bases). Trimming cost V 6 bases and J 2 bases, with 15 bases left between them. Germline V gene data show CDR1 as MNHEY and CDR2 as SMNVEV (reference sequence). There are 15 residues in the CDR3. CDR3: CASSPQGHVTDTQYF. DNA of the CDR3: TGTGCCAGCAGCCCCCAGGGGCACGTCACAGATACGCAGTATTTT.

V and J are TRBV19 and TRBJ2-1; 11 bases agree with TRBD2. The CDR3 covers 14 residues. With V trimmed by 5 bases and J by 10 bases, 7 bases remained unmatched. Germline lookup yields CDR1 LNHDA and CDR2 SQIVND (reference sequence). DNA of the CDR3: TGTGCCAGTAGTTTTGGGACTAGCGGCTTCGAGCAGTTCTTC. Its protein is CASSFGTSGFEQFF.

As for this clone: Germline is not matched at one junction end, which may reflect a read error. Written as DNA, the CDR3 is TGTGCCAGCAGTTCGACAGGGGACCTTTCATTC. As protein: CASSSTGDLSF. This chain joins TRBV28 and TRBJ2-7, with 8 bases identical to TRBD1. CDR3 length: 11 amino acids. Germline CDR1 is MDHEN and CDR2 is SYDVKM.

J is TRBJ1-4 and V is TRBV7-9; D is unclear. This CDR3 comprises 15 residues. The V gene's germline CDR1 is SEHNR and CDR2 FQNEAQ (reference sequence). Trimming removed 5 bases at V and 8 bases at J, with 18 bases between. As DNA, the CDR3 is TGTGCCAGCAGCACCAAACGGGGTAGGGAGGAAAAACTGTTTTTT. It specifies CASSTKRGREEKLFF.

The chain combines TRBV10-1 with TRBJ2-1; D perhaps matches TRBD1 (5 bases). Germline CDR1 and CDR2: WNHNN and SYGVQD (reference sequence). V lost 8 bases, J lost 7 bases, and 15 bases lay in between. The CDR3 has 13 residues. This CDR3 is CASRQSMQNEQFF. CDR3 DNA: TGCGCCAGCCGACAGAGCATGCAGAATGAGCAGTTCTTC.

The J gene is TRBJ2-7, the V gene TRBV7-8; D gene unclear. CDR1 is SGHVS, CDR2 FQNEAQ, per germline. The CDR3 runs 13 residues. V was clipped by 0 bases and J by 3 bases, with 6 bases between them. The CDR3 DNA is TGTGCCAGCAGCTTAGCGGCCTTCTACGAGCAGTACTTC. This codes for CASSLAAFYEQYF.

This chain joins TRBV7-8 and TRBJ2-1, with 9 bases that match TRBD1. This CDR3 has 18 amino acids. Germline CDR1 SGHVS, CDR2 FQNEAQ. V lost 1 base, J lost 8 bases, and 15 bases stayed unmatched. The CDR3 region is CASSLGGTGMGFYDEQFF. The CDR3 DNA is TGTGCCAGCAGCTTAGGAGGGACAGGGATGGGGTTTTACGATGAGCAGTTCTTC. The entire variable domain, with the rest obtained from reference TRBV7-8 and TRBJ2-1, is as follows: GAGVSQSPRYKVAKRGQDVALRCDPISGHVSLFWYQQALGQGPEFLTYFQNEAQLDKSGLPSDRFFAERPEGSVSTLKIQRTQQEDSAVYLCASSLGGTGMGFYDEQFFGPGTRLTVL.